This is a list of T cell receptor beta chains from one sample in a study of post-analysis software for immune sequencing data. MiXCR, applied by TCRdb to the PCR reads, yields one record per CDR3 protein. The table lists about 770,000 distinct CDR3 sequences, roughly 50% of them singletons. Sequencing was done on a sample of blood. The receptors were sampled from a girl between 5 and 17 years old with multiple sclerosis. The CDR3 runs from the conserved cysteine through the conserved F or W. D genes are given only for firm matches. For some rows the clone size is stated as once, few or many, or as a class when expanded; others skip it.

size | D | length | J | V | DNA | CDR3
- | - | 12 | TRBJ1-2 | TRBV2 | TGTGCCACCTTGCGGGGGCTCTATGGCTACACCTTC | CATLRGLYGYTF
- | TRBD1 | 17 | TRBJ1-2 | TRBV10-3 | TGTGCCATCAGTGGAGGACAGGGGGAAAAAGCTAACTATGGCTACACCTTC | CAISGGQGEKANYGYTF
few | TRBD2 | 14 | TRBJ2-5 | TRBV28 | TGTGCCAGCAGCACAGGACTAGCGGGACGGACCCAGTACTTC | CASSTGLAGRTQYF
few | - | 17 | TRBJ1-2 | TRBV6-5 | TGTGCCAGCAGTTACTTGACGAACCGATCACCGAACTATGGCTACACCTTC | CASSYLTNRSPNYGYTF
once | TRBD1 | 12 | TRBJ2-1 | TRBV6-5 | TGTGCCAGTACCTCCCTGGACAGGGGGCAGTTCTTC | CASTSLDRGQFF
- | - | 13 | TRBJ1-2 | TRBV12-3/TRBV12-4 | TGTGCCAGCAGTTTAGACACGGAACGTGGCTACACCTTC | CASSLDTERGYTF
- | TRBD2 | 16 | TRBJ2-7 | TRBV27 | TGTGCCAGCAGTCCCCATGGGACTAGCCCCGGCAGCGAGCAGTACTTC | CASSPHGTSPGSEQYF
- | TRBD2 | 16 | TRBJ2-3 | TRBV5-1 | TGCGCCAGCAGCTTACGAGCGGGAGAAGGGACAGATACGCAGTATTTT | CASSLRAGEGTDTQYF
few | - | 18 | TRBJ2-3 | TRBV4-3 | TGCGCCAGCAGCCACGCCGGGAAGGAAGGGGACAGCACAGATACGCAGTATTTT | CASSHAGKEGDSTDTQYF
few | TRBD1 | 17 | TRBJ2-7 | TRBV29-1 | TGCAGCGCGACACCCGGGACAGGGGGCGCAGAGTCCTACGAGCAGTACTTC | CSATPGTGGAESYEQYF
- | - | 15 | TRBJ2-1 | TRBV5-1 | TGCGCCAGCAGCTTGAACGGGGGATGGGTCGATGAGCAGTTCTTC | CASSLNGGWVDEQFF
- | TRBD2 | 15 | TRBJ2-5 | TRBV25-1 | TGTGCCAGCAGTGATGGTAGCGGGAGGGGAGAGACCCAGTACTTC | CASSDGSGRGETQYF
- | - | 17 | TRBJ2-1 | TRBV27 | TGTGCCAGCAGTTTTTCTCTCCGGGAGAGCTCCTACAATGAGCAGTTCTTC | CASSFSLRESSYNEQFF
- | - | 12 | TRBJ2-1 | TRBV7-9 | TGTGCCAGCAGCCAGGGGGGTAGTGAGCAGTTCTTC | CASSQGGSEQFF
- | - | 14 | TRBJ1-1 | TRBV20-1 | TGCAGTGCTAGAGGGACTTTTGGGGGATCAGAAGCTTTCTTT | CSARGTFGGSEAFF
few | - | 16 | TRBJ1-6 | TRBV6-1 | TGTGCCAGCAGTGTTAGTGGGGGTCGAGTTAATTCACCCCTCCACTTT | CASSVSGGRVNSPLHF
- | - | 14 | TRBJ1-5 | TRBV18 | TGTGCCAGCTCCCAACGGACCGATGATCAGCCCCAGCATTTT | CASSQRTDDQPQHF
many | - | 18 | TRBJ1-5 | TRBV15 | TGTGCCACCAGCAGAGATAGTAACACCGGGAGCGGGAATCAGCCCCAGCATTTT | CATSRDSNTGSGNQPQHF
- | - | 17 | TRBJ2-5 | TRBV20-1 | TGCAGTGCTAGAGATAGTCCGGCCTCCCTAGGGCAAGAGACCCAGTACTTC | CSARDSPASLGQETQYF
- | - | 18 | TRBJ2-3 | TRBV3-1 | TGTGCCAGCAGCCAAGAAATCGGAGGGACTGGCGTGGGGGATACGCAGTATTTT | CASSQEIGGTGVGDTQYF
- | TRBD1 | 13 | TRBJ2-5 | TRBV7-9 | TGTGCCAGCAGGACAGGGGTGAAAGAGACCCAGTACTTC | CASRTGVKETQYF
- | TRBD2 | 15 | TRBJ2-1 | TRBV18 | TGTGCCAGCTCACGGACTAGCGGGATAGTCGATGAGCAGTTCTTC | CASSRTSGIVDEQFF
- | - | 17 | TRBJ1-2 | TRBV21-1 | TGTGCCAGCAGCAAAAAACGGAGAGGAAGGGAAGGCTATGGCTACACCTTC | CASSKKRRGREGYGYTF
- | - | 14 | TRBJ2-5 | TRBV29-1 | TGCAGCGTTGAAGACAACCTCCATATAGAGACCCAGTACTTC | CSVEDNLHIETQYF
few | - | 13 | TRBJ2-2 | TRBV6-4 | TGTGCCAGCAGTGAGGCGACCGCCGGGGAGCTGTTTTTT | CASSEATAGELFF
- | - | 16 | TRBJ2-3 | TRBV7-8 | TGTGCCAGCAGCTTAGGTTGGGTAGCGGGCACAGATACGCAGTATTTT | CASSLGWVAGTDTQYF
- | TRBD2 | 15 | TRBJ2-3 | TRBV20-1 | TGCAGTGCTCTTAGACTAGCGGGCGGCACAGATACGCAGTATTTT | CSALRLAGGTDTQYF
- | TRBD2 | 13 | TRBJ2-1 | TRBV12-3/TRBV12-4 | TGTGCCAGCAGTGCGGGAGTAGGGAATGAGCAGTTCTTC | CASSAGVGNEQFF
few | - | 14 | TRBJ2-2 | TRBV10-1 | TGCGCCAGCAGTGTACAGGGTCGCCCCGGGGAGCTGTTTTTT | CASSVQGRPGELFF
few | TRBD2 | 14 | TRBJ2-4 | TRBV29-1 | TGCAGCGTGGAGGCGGGAGGTGCCAAAAACATTCAGTACTTC | CSVEAGGAKNIQYF
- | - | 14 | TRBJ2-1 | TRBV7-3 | TGTGCCAGCAGCCACAGCGGTCCTCAGAATGAGCAGTTCTTC | CASSHSGPQNEQFF
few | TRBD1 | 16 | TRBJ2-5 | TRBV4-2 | TGTGCCAGCAGCCAAGTGGGGACAGGGCAACAAGAGACCCAGTACTTC | CASSQVGTGQQETQYF
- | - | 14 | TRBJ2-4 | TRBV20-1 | TGCAGTGCTAGAGGAAGCGCAGTGACGGACATTCAGTACTTC | CSARGSAVTDIQYF
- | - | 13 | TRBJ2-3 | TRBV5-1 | TGCGCCAGCCGCCTCTCTGGAGCAGATACGCAGTATTTT | CASRLSGADTQYF
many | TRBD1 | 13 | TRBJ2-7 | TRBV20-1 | TGCAGCGCCCCGGACAGGGGATCCTACGAGCAGTACTTC | CSAPDRGSYEQYF
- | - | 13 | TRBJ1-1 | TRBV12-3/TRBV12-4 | TGTGCCAGCAGGGCCCTGGAGGGGACTGAAGCTTTCTTT | CASRALEGTEAFF
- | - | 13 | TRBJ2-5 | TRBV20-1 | TGCAGTGCTCCCCGTGAGGATTGGGGGACCCAGTACTTC | CSAPREDWGTQYF
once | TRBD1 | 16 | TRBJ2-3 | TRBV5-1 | TGCGCCAGCAGCCCGCAGGGGGCGGAAGCTCTAGATACGCAGTATTTT | CASSPQGAEALDTQYF
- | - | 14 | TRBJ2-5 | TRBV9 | TGTGCCAGCAGCGTAGTTGGGGGTCTGGAGACCCAGTACTTC | CASSVVGGLETQYF
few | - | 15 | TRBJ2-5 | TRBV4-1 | TGCGCCAGCAGCCAAGATCACGGCTATCAAGAGACCCAGTACTTC | CASSQDHGYQETQYF
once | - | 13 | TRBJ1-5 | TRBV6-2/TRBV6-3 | TGTGCCGGCACCCCCGGGGGCCGACAGCCCCAGCATTTT | CAGTPGGRQPQHF
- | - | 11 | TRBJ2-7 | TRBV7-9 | TGTGCCAGCAGCTTAAATGGGTTTCAGTACTTC | CASSLNGFQYF
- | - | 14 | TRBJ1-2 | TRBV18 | TGTGCCAGCTCATCCTCTACTGCGAACTATGGCTACACCTTC | CASSSSTANYGYTF